This entry features one TCR beta chain sequence. This clone has just a few counts. No antigen is known for it. No much larger clone exists at a distance of one base, and base qualities are not known. Other DNA variants within this sample encode the same CDR3. In the prospective study, participants were about 18 to 90 years old, resided in about two dozen geographic areas of the United States, and were enrolled through a virtual design. Cohort assignment in the prospective study relied on participant-reported clinical history from a screening survey and a study questionnaire. A participant counted as exposed if, within 2 weeks of entering the study, that participant had been in contact with someone who had a PCR-confirmed or clinician-diagnosed COVID-19 case. Mobile phlebotomists in the prospective study collected whole blood, serum and a nasopharyngeal or oropharyngeal swab from every participant. Prospective study participants could optionally give additional blood draws and questionnaires over a roughly two-month period. Before DNA extraction, prospective study blood samples were shipped either frozen or at room temperature.

These data belong to a study of blood T cell repertoires in COVID-19 (dated by TCRdb to 2019 to 2021). General notes on the study: The collaborator samples originated in the United States, Italy and Spain and spanned the acute and convalescent phases of COVID-19. Where available, HLA class I and class II types were taken from metadata supplied by the sample provider and were not determined by assay-based typing. A de-identified subject ID, COVID-19 status, age in years and sex were almost always included in the sample metadata. The samples were drawn from two sources: the first 160 participants of the ongoing ImmuneRACE study, and fewer than 1,500 subjects contributed by 6 global collaborators. The prospective study material was composed of cDNA or gDNA derived from T cells, B-cell-depleted T cells, or PBMCs. The dataset comprised deeply sampled blood TCRbeta repertoires from subjects exposed to, actively infected with, or recovered from COVID-19. A freely available public database, intended as a resource for researchers studying the immune response to SARS-CoV-2, is where the repertoires were released. What the authors observed across the whole study: Clinical and demographic metadata were provided uncurated, with the amount varying by source and participant.

The immunoSEQ Assay, a bias-controlled multiplex PCR, was used to amplify TCRbeta CDR3 regions from genomic DNA. On the study's bioinformatics: The number of nucleated cells in each sample was estimated by amplification of reference gene primers within the assay. To quantify the absolute abundance of each unique TCRbeta CDR3 rearrangement, sequence reads were collapsed and filtered. For each sample, productive Simpson clonality was calculated as the square root of Simpson's diversity index across productive rearrangements. TCRdb holds this immuneACCESS table with in-frame rearrangements only. Some clones are missing; in checked studies, unresolved V genes explain under half, and the rest has no known cause. That table supplies the V and J calls and clone size; D and trimming were determined from the DNA. Present in this sample are 150,000 to 200,000 clones, 75% to 90% of which were seen just once. The biggest ten clones account for roughly 4.9% of the sample.

From the cysteine up to the phenylalanine, the CDR3 has a length of 12 residues. The CDR3 DNA has 36 bases and is translated from base 1. V and J lose 6 bases and 0 bases, and a span of 6 bases separates them. The sequence links TRBV12-3 or TRBV12-4 to TRBJ2-7; the D segment cannot be called with confidence. The sequencing sample was made of PBMCs or T cells enriched from blood (not recorded which). The sequence came from a man aged 65 to 79 who had been exposed to COVID-19. At the DNA level, the sequence is TGTGCCAGCAGCCCTAGCTCCTACGAGCAGTACTTC. Translated, this is CASSPSSYEQYF.